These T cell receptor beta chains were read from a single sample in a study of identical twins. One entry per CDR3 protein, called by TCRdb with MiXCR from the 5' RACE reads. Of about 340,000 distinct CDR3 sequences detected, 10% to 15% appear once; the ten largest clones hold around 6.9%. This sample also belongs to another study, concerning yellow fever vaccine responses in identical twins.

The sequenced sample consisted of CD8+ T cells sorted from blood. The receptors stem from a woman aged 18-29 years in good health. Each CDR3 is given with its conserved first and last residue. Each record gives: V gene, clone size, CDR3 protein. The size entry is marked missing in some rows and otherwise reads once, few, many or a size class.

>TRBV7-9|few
CASSFNLQGLADTQYF
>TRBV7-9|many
CASSSGTGTTEQYF
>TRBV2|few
CASIPGTGYNEQFF
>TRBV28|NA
CASSLLTSGTNTGELFF
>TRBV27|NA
CASSGGTSRDTQYF
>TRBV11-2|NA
CASSWGGRRDEQFF
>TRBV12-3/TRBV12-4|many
CASSFPWTGPIYNEQFF
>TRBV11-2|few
CASNPRQGVDNEQFF
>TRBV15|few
CATSRDRAGGTEKLFF
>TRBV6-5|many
CASSYSIYTEAFF
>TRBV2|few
CASRTNTGELFF
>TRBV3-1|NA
CASSPQIPPPWGYTF
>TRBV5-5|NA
CASSLGWGAHLTGELFF
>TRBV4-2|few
CASSQDQRGTDTQYF
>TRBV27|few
CASSLGGFRGQFF
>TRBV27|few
CASSLRRGQGTDTQYF
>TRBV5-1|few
CASSPFKNNEQFF
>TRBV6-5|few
CASSYSSGGTEAFF
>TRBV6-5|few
CASSYNAGELFF
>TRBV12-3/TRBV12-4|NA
CALCAPTSGGAGQETQYF
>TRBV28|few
CASSSRDFIWQETQYF
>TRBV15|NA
CATARDASYEQYF
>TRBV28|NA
CASSFLGGSNSPLHF
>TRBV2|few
CASSEFGVEQYF
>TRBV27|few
CASSLSAGSYLNEQYF
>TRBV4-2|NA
CASSQAGTEHTDTQYF
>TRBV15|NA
CATSRVRGYQETQYF
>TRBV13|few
CASSPPRTGDEQFF
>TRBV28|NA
CASSSGRLNTEAFF
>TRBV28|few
CASSPGVGTGMYEQYF
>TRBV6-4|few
CASSDLGRTTDTQYF
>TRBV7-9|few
CASSFGIGQRVYNEQFF
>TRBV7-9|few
CAGRGLQGKEQYF
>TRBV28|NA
CASSFLAGGQYEQYF
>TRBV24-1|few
CATSDLQIGTNQETQYF
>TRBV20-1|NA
CSVVLSTDTQYF
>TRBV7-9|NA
CASSRVQVEQFF
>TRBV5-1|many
CASSLRIDRADGYTF